This T cell receptor beta chain was retrieved from a study of OX40 agonist ivuxolimab in advanced cancers. Study background: Patients were infused with ivuxolimab every 2 weeks at 0.01 to 10 mg/kg. Cohort: about 82% men, mean age about 62, aged roughly 23 to 79. Partial responses were achieved by three patients, of whom one had hepatocellular carcinoma and two had cutaneous melanoma.

The CDR3 is made up of 15 amino acids. Germline CDR1 MRHNA, CDR2 SNTAGT. The germline V and J ends were trimmed by 0 bases and 2 bases, with 11 bases remaining between them. Method: immunoSEQ multiplex PCR; TCRdb's copy keeps in-frame clones and lacks some. The sample yields tens of thousands of clones, about nine tenths seen once. Peripheral blood came from all dose cohorts at three timepoints. This clone came up once. The material was CD4+ or CD8+ T cells sorted from blood, obtained in a trial of the OX40 agonist ivuxolimab. V is TRBV6-4 and J is TRBJ2-7; TRBD1 is a possible D gene (6 bases). The source is an adult with an advanced solid tumor such as melanoma, head and neck, liver or kidney cancer. CDR3 in amino acids: CASSDSLDSPYEQYF. As DNA, the CDR3 is TGTGCCAGCAGTGACTCGCTGGACAGCCCCTACGAGCAGTACTTC.